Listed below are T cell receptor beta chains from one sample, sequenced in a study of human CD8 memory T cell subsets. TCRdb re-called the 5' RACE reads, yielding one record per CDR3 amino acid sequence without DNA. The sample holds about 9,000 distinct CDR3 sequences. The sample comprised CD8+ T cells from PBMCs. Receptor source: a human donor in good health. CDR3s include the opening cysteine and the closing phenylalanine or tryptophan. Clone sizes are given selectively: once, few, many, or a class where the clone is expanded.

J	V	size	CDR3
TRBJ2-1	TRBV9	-	CASSDAGGAYNEQFF
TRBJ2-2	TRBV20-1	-	CSASAPGQRYTGELFF
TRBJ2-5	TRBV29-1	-	CSVADIQETQYF
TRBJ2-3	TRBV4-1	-	CASSHVRTTADTQYF
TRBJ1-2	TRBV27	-	CASSLVAGGFYGYTF
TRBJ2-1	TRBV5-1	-	CASSLAGQNNEQFF
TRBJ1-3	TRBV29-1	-	CSVYGQSGNTIYF
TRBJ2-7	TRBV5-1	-	CASSLAAGRIDDEQYF
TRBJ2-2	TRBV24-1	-	CATSDSQGLSTGELFF
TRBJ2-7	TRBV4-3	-	CASSQAGTGDYEQYF
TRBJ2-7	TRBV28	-	CASSLSSVAGIYEQYF
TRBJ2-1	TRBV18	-	CASSLGLAGGPGSYNEQFF
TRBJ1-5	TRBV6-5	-	CASQGAGQPQHF
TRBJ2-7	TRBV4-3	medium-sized	CASSQARDVYEQYF
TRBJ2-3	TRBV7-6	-	CASSPIPGTSRGTDTQYF
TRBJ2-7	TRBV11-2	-	CASSLTSGPYEQYF
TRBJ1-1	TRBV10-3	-	CAISESRGQGNTEAFF
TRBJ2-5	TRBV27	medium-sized	CASRPGFLQETQYF
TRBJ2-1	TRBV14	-	CASREGPSSYNEQFF
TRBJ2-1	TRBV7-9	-	CASSLVLAGLNEQFF
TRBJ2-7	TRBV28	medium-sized	CASSFPGTSGPYEQYF
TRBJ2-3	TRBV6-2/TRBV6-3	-	CASTERGTDTQYF
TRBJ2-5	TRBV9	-	CASSGLGQDRGTQYF
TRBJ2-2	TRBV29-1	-	CSARGASTGELFF
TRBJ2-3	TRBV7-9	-	CASSLEGAVDTQYF
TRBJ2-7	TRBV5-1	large	CASSLATNYEQYF
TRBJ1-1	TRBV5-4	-	CASSWAGAAFF
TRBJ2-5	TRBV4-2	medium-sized	CASSQDIGYQETQYF
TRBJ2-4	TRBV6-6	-	CASSYGGTHIQYF
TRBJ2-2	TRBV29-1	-	CSVFRETGELFF
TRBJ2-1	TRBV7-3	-	CASSALAGENEQFF
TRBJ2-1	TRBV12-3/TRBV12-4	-	CASSLGEANEQFF
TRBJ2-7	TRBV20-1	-	CSAPLQGISYEQYF
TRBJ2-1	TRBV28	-	CASSLFSGKEQFF
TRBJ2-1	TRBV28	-	CASSPNSESSYNEQFF
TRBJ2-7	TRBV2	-	CASSDVGYHGGDPYEQYF
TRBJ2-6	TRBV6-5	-	CASYPRDGANVLTF
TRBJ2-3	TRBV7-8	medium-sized	CASRSDRPGTDTQYF
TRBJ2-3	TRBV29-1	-	CSVEGRGDWPPADTQYF
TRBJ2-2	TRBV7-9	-	CASSLDVGYTGELFF
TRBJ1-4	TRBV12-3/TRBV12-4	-	CASSWIGSTNEKLFF
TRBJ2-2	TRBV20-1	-	CSARWAGKDTGELFF